The 20 T cell receptor beta chains listed next were all sequenced from one sample in a study of ipilimumab plus nivolumab after autologous stem cell transplantation. Sequenced by immunoSEQ multiplex PCR; TCRdb stores in-frame clones only, minus some. The data contain about 43,000 clones, around nine tenths of them singletons. This sample comprised PBMCs, obtained in a trial of ipilimumab plus nivolumab as post-transplant consolidation. The receptors stem from a male donor with multiple myeloma.

The J gene is TRBJ1-1, the V gene TRBV5-1; D is possibly TRBD1 (6 bases). CDR1 and CDR2 from the germline V gene are SGHRS and YFSETQ. This CDR3 contains 17 residues. The V and J ends lost 6 bases and 0 bases respectively, with 21 bases between them. The CDR3: CASKRVAGASMNTEAFF. The CDR3, as DNA: TGCGCCAGCAAACGGGTGGCAGGGGCCTCCATGAACACTGAAGCTTTCTTT.

DNA for the CDR3: TGCAGCGCCTTAATGGGGGGCAGCGACACTGAAGCTTTCTTT. This translates into CSALMGGSDTEAFF. The genes are TRBV29-1 and TRBJ1-1, with TRBD1 as a possible D gene (6 bases). The CDR3 extends over 14 amino acids. Deletions cut 7 bases from V and 3 bases from J, with 18 bases between. The germline CDR1 and CDR2 sequences are SQVTM and ANQGSEA.

V usage is TRBV5-1 and J usage is TRBJ2-3; TRBD1 agrees at 7 bases. The CDR3 runs 15 residues. Germline trimming cut 0 bases from V and 0 bases from J; bases unmatched to any gene: 1. Germline-derived CDR1 and CDR2 are SGHRS and YFSETQ. In DNA form, the CDR3 reads TGCGCCAGCAGCTTGGAGGGACAGAGCACAGATACGCAGTATTTT. Translated, it gives CASSLEGQSTDTQYF.

The rearrangement links TRBV14 to TRBJ2-1, with D perhaps assigned TRBD1 or TRBD2 (5 bases each). With 1 base removed from V and 3 bases from J, the gap between germline ends came to 10 bases. The V gene's germline CDR1 is SGHDN and CDR2 FVKESK. The CDR3 covers 15 residues. The CDR3 region is CASSQVGGVYNEQFF. The CDR3 DNA sequence: TGTGCCAGCAGCCAAGTTGGGGGAGTCTACAATGAGCAGTTCTTC. Based on the CDR3 plus reference TRBV14 and TRBJ2-1, the full variable domain is EAGVTQFPSHSVIEKGQTVTLRCDPISGHDNLYWYRRVMGKEIKFLLHFVKESKQDESGMPNNRFLAERTGGTYSTLKVQPAELEDSGVYFCASSQVGGVYNEQFFGPGTRLTVL.

This sequence joins TRBV27 and TRBJ2-3; D gene unclear. The CDR3 loop spans 14 amino acids. Germline V lookup: CDR1 MNHEY, CDR2 SMNVEV (reference sequence). Trimming removed 5 bases from V and 2 bases from J, with 11 bases in between. This CDR3 is CASSTYRNTDTQYF. The CDR3 nucleotides are TGTGCCAGCAGTACTTACAGAAACACAGATACGCAGTATTTT.

V and J are TRBV23-1 and TRBJ1-4; 9 bases align to TRBD1. TRBV23-1 has ORF status, its function being uncertain. V shed 3 bases and J 4 bases; nucleotides not matched to a gene: 3. This CDR3 is 15 amino acids long. The CDR3 nucleotides are TGCGCCAGCAGTCACTGGACAGGGGATAATGAAAAACTGTTTTTT. It translates to CASSHWTGDNEKLFF.

The CDR3 DNA follows: TGTGCCAGCCCCGAGCAGTACTTC. This sequence encodes CASPEQYF. V gene TRBV7-9 combines with J gene TRBJ2-7; D is ambiguous. The V gene lost 8 bases and the J gene lost 6 bases, with 2 bases spanning the gap. This CDR3 spans 8 amino acids. Germline CDR1 and CDR2: SEHNR and FQNEAQ (reference sequence).

This chain uses TRBV29-1 with TRBJ1-3; D not certain. The CDR3 covers 12 residues. Trimming took 3 bases from V and 3 from J, leaving 6 bases between them. Germline-derived CDR1 and CDR2 are SQVTM and ANQGSEA. In DNA form, the CDR3 reads TGCAGCGTTGATAGCGTTGGAAACACCATATATTTT. Amino acid sequence: CSVDSVGNTIYF.

The rearrangement links TRBV4-2 to TRBJ2-3, with a possible D match to TRBD2 (6 bases). CDR3 size: 13 residues. The germline gives CDR1 LGHNA, CDR2 YNFKEQ. Trimming stripped 1 base from V and 6 bases from J, with 8 bases between. This CDR3 is CASSQGREDTQYF. In DNA, the CDR3 is TGTGCCAGCAGCCAAGGTCGGGAGGATACGCAGTATTTT.

The chain is built from TRBV5-1 and TRBJ2-7; 13 bases match TRBD2. V shed 4 bases and J 1 base; nucleotides not matched to a gene: 8. This CDR3 spans 17 amino acids. Germline CDR1 reads SGHRS; CDR2 reads YFSETQ. CDR3 sequence reads: CASSIGTSGMKSYEQYF. The CDR3 nucleotides read TGCGCCAGCAGCATCGGGACTAGCGGGATGAAGTCCTACGAGCAGTACTTC.

J is TRBJ1-1 and V is TRBV5-1; D is possibly TRBD1 (6 bases). The CDR3 extends over 14 amino acids. Germline V lookup: CDR1 SGHRS, CDR2 YFSETQ. The germline V and J ends were trimmed by 4 bases and 0 bases, with 10 bases remaining between them. The chain's CDR3 is CASSTQGLNTEAFF. CDR3 coding DNA: TGCGCCAGCAGCACACAGGGTTTGAACACTGAAGCTTTCTTT.

This chain joins TRBV27 and TRBJ2-5; the D call may be TRBD1 or TRBD2 (6 bases each). Germline CDR1 is MNHEY and CDR2 is SMNVEV (reference sequence). This CDR3 has 13 amino acids. V shed 5 bases and J shed 2 bases, with 9 bases lying between them. Here the CDR3 reads CASSRRGQETQYF. DNA for the CDR3: TGTGCCAGCAGTAGGAGGGGGCAAGAGACCCAGTACTTC.

The J gene is TRBJ1-2, the V gene TRBV30, with D tentatively TRBD1 (5 bases). Trimming stripped 0 bases from V and 4 bases from J, with 12 bases between. Germline V gene sequence: CDR1 GTSNPN, CDR2 SVGIG (reference sequence). The CDR3 is made up of 14 amino acids. CDR3 sequence reads: CAWSVRGLSYGYTF. CDR3 DNA sequence: TGTGCCTGGAGTGTACGGGGGTTAAGCTATGGCTACACCTTC.

A single count supports this clone. The J gene is TRBJ1-2, the V gene TRBV5-1; 9 nucleotides match TRBD1. After removal of 4 bases from V and 0 bases from J, the junction contained 7 bases not matched to a gene. Looked up from germline, CDR1 is SGHRS and CDR2 is YFSETQ. This CDR3 spans 16 amino acids. CDR3 coding DNA: TGCGCCAGCAGCCCGGGACAGGGTCAACCTAACTATGGCTACACCTTC. This codes for CASSPGQGQPNYGYTF.

The chain carries TRBV2 and TRBJ2-7; possible D gene TRBD1, 6 bases. Germline CDR1 SNHLY, CDR2 FYNNEI. V gave up 8 bases and J gave up 4 bases, with 18 bases separating them. The CDR3 sequence is 14 residues long. CDR3 bases: TGTGCCAGCTCCACCAACAGGGTTTCTTACGAGCAGTACTTC. It specifies CASSTNRVSYEQYF. The entire variable domain, with the rest obtained from reference TRBV2 and TRBJ2-7, is as follows: EPEVTQTPSHQVTQMGQEVILRCVPISNHLYFYWYRQILGQKVEFLVSFYNNEISEKSEIFDDQFSVERPDGSNFTLKIRSTKLEDSAMYFCASSTNRVSYEQYFGPGTRLTVT.

The chain carries TRBV11-2 and TRBJ2-5, with 7 bases matching TRBD1. The germline V gene encodes CDR1 SGHAT and CDR2 FQNNGV. V trimming: 6 bases; J trimming: 5 bases; junction bases outside the gene matches: 6. The CDR3 sequence is 13 residues long. The CDR3 protein is CASSFTGEETQYF. CDR3 DNA: TGTGCCAGCAGTTTTACAGGGGAGGAGACCCAGTACTTC. The complete variable domain, with remaining parts taken from reference TRBV11-2 and TRBJ2-5, reads EAGVAQSPRYKIIEKRQSVAFWCNPISGHATLYWYQQILGQGPKLLIQFQNNGVVDDSQLPKDRFSAERLKGVDSTLKIQPAKLEDSAVYLCASSFTGEETQYFGPGTRLLVL.

The CDR3 bases are TGTGCCAGCAGCCAACAGGGAGATAGCTACGAGCAGTACTTC. Translation: CASSQQGDSYEQYF. The gene calls are TRBV9 and TRBJ2-7; possibly TRBD1 for D (6 bases). Trimming left V 4 bases short and J 3 bases short, with 14 bases between. From germline, CDR1 is SGDLS and CDR2 YYNGEE. This CDR3 contains 14 residues.

This clone has only a few counts. J is TRBJ1-5 and V is TRBV28, with D unclear. The CDR3 covers 14 residues. Germline V gene data show CDR1 as MDHEN and CDR2 as SYDVKM. The ends were cut back, 7 bases at V and 8 bases at J, with 18 bases in the middle. The CDR3 here is CASTSPGDAKPQHF. The CDR3 coding sequence is TGTGCCAGCACCTCACCAGGAGACGCGAAGCCCCAGCATTTT.

This clone appeared a few times. The chain joins TRBV5-4 to TRBJ2-2, with 10 bases that match TRBD2. Germline CDR1 and CDR2: SGHNT and YYREEE (reference sequence). V was clipped by 0 bases and J by 5 bases; unmatched bases: 4. The CDR3 has 16 residues. The CDR3 DNA sequence: TGTGCCAGCAGCTTGGGAGTTAGCGGGAGGACCGGGGAGCTGTTTTTT. This gives the protein CASSLGVSGRTGELFF.

The rearrangement uses TRBV5-1 and TRBJ2-3; D remains ambiguous. This CDR3 contains 12 residues. The germline V gene encodes CDR1 SGHRS and CDR2 YFSETQ. Trimming cost V 7 bases and J 4 bases, with 10 bases left between them. CDR3 region: CASRIDADTQYF. In DNA form, the CDR3 reads TGCGCCAGCCGTATAGATGCAGATACGCAGTATTTT.